This T cell receptor beta chain comes out of a study of cytomegalovirus exposure and HLA in healthy donors. Study overall: There were about 85 million unique TCRs (from HLA-typed donors) in an early data release. Genotyping of roughly 400 donors showed that 80% to 90% belonged to the Caucasian-associated ancestry cluster. Study observations and caveats: Researchers had no immune exposure information except CMV serostatus available. Clonal expansion, a later analysis showed, was greater in HLA-associated TCR beta chains than in equally common others.

Germline CDR1 and CDR2: SGHVS and FNYEAQ. The CDR3 has 16 residues. The primer mix had 60 Vbeta and 13 Jbeta primers. TCRdb's table, derived via immunoSEQ multiplex PCR, lists solely in-frame clones and lacks some. Its listing shows around 130,000 clones. With regard to this clone: Its antigen is as yet unknown.

The V gene is TRBV7-6, the J gene TRBJ2-5; 9 bases line up with TRBD2. The J call is uncertain, as TRBJ2-7 better fits the DNA end. The source is a woman aged 60 to 75 in good health and CMV-seronegative. The specimen was PBMCs. For the CDR3, the DNA is TGTGCCAGCAGCTTAGCGCGGGGGGGACAGACCTACGAGCAGTACTTC. Its translation is CASSLARGGQTYEQYF.